Listed below are T cell receptor beta chains from one sample, sequenced in a study of vaccination effects on CD4 cells after COVID-19. Antigens of these TCRs are unknown. Measured with immunoSEQ multiplex PCR; TCRdb has only the in-frame clones, and not every one. Altogether 45,000 to 55,000 clones are present, roughly 72% being singletons, with the ten largest covering 7%. The sample in question was CD4+ T cells from PBMCs cultured without peptide, obtained after COVID-19 vaccination. Receptors originate from a human donor who received a COVID-19 vaccine. Each CDR3 is given with its conserved first and last residue. A D gene is named only where the DNA matches it firmly. Not every row has a clone size; where given, it reads once, few, many or a size class.

d_call j_call clone_size v_call cdr3_aa cdr3_nt
- TRBJ2-7 few TRBV7-9 CASSPGFSYEQYF TGTGCCAGCAGCCCAGGGTTTTCCTACGAGCAGTACTTC
- TRBJ2-5 - TRBV12-3/TRBV12-4 CASSFPSGTQYF TGTGCCAGCAGTTTTCCGTCGGGGACCCAGTACTTC
- TRBJ2-2 - TRBV25-1 CASSDQGGSSYTGELFF TGTGCCAGCAGTGATCAGGGCGGTAGTTCGTACACCGGGGAGCTGTTTTTT
- TRBJ2-7 - TRBV6-2/TRBV6-3 CASSYIAGTLSYEQYF TGTGCCAGCAGTTATATCGCCGGGACACTCTCCTACGAGCAGTACTTC
- TRBJ2-3 - TRBV6-5 CASIQYGRVTDTQYF TGTGCCAGCATCCAATACGGCAGGGTCACAGATACGCAGTATTTT
TRBD1 TRBJ2-7 - TRBV5-1 CASSLSPGAGTVLYEQYF TGCGCCAGCAGCTTAAGCCCAGGGGCCGGGACAGTTCTCTACGAGCAGTACTTC
TRBD1 TRBJ1-2 once TRBV10-3 CAISEGGVRTPEGYTF TGTGCCATCAGTGAAGGGGGCGTCCGGACCCCTGAAGGCTACACCTTC
TRBD2 TRBJ2-5 - TRBV27 CASSEKREISRAQYF TGTGCCAGCAGTGAAAAGCGGGAGATATCCCGGGCCCAGTACTTC
TRBD1 TRBJ1-5 once TRBV9 CASASGGINQPQHF TGTGCCAGTGCTTCAGGGGGGATCAATCAGCCCCAGCATTTT
- TRBJ1-3 few TRBV5-5 CASSLDRAFSGNTIYF TGTGCCAGCAGCTTGGACAGGGCTTTCTCTGGAAACACCATATATTTT
- TRBJ2-7 - TRBV7-8 CASSLRLTYEQYF TGTGCCAGCAGCTTAAGGCTAACCTACGAGCAGTACTTC
TRBD1 TRBJ1-5 - TRBV5-1 CASSLGQGDQPQHF TGCGCCAGCAGCTTGGGACAGGGTGATCAGCCCCAGCATTTT
- TRBJ2-1 - TRBV3-1/TRBV3-2 CASSQGVKQFF TGTGCCAGCAGCCAAGGAGTCAAGCAGTTCTTC
- TRBJ1-2 - TRBV18 CASSPQENYGYTF TGTGCCAGCTCACCACAAGAGAACTATGGCTACACCTTC
- TRBJ1-3 - TRBV30 CAWSPWRGFSGNTIYF TGTGCCTGGAGTCCCTGGAGGGGGTTCTCTGGAAACACCATATATTTT
- TRBJ2-1 - TRBV24-1 CATSERGVLSEQFF TGTGCCACCAGTGAGAGGGGAGTATTGAGTGAGCAGTTCTTC
TRBD2 TRBJ2-3 few TRBV4-1 CASSHFSGGTDTQYF TGCGCCAGCAGCCATTTTAGCGGGGGCACAGATACGCAGTATTTT
- TRBJ2-7 - TRBV6-6 CASSYPEGGTYEQYF TGTGCCAGCAGTTACCCCGAGGGGGGGACCTACGAGCAGTACTTC
TRBD1 TRBJ1-2 once TRBV15 CATRSGGGGQIYGYTF TGTGCCACCAGGAGCGGGGGTGGGGGACAGATCTATGGCTACACCTTC
- TRBJ2-2 - TRBV7-2 CASSLTWGRTGGELFF TGTGCCAGCAGCTTAACATGGGGGAGGACCGGCGGGGAGCTGTTTTTT
- TRBJ1-1 - TRBV18 CASSPMGSGTNTEAFF TGTGCCAGCTCACCGATGGGTAGCGGGACGAACACTGAAGCTTTCTTT
TRBD1 TRBJ1-2 few TRBV19 CASSIERGLDYGYTF TGTGCCAGTAGTATAGAGAGGGGGCTCGACTATGGCTACACCTTC
TRBD1 TRBJ1-2 - TRBV7-9 CASRLGTGAYGYTF TGTGCCAGCAGACTCGGGACAGGGGCCTATGGCTACACCTTC
- TRBJ1-5 - TRBV6-1 CASSGLDSSPHQPQHF TGTGCCAGCAGTGGACTGGACAGTTCACCTCATCAGCCCCAGCATTTT
TRBD1 TRBJ1-2 - TRBV5-1 CASSWGTGQGSGYTF TGCGCCAGCAGCTGGGGCACCGGACAGGGGTCTGGCTACACCTTC
- TRBJ2-7 - TRBV14 CASRPAGGGEQYF TGTGCCAGCAGGCCCGCTGGGGGAGGCGAGCAGTACTTC
- TRBJ1-1 - TRBV19 CASSFLRGGTFF TGTGCCAGTAGTTTTCTAAGGGGGGGCACTTTCTTT
- TRBJ2-7 few TRBV11-2 CASSPLGVYEQYF TGTGCCAGCAGCCCCCTCGGCGTCTACGAGCAGTACTTC
- TRBJ2-1 - TRBV6-4 CASSEAPDAYNEQFF TGTGCCAGCAGTGAAGCCCCGGACGCGTACAATGAGCAGTTCTTC
TRBD1 TRBJ1-2 - TRBV30 CAWSRQGGHGYTF TGTGCCTGGAGTAGACAGGGGGGACATGGCTACACCTTC
- TRBJ2-2 - TRBV6-1 CASSDPSDRGLAGGAGELFF TGTGCCAGCAGTGACCCCTCGGACAGGGGGCTAGCGGGAGGTGCCGGGGAGCTGTTTTTT
TRBD1 TRBJ1-6 - TRBV6-5 CAISPNGQGNSPLHF TGTGCCATCTCGCCGAATGGACAGGGGAATTCACCCCTCCACTTT
- TRBJ2-2 - TRBV7-9 CASSLGSSDTGELFF TGTGCCAGCAGCTTAGGTTCGTCAGACACCGGGGAGCTGTTTTTT
TRBD2 TRBJ2-1 - TRBV5-5 CASKYSGTSVEQFF TGTGCCAGCAAGTATAGCGGGACCTCCGTTGAGCAGTTCTTC
TRBD1 TRBJ1-1 - TRBV5-1 CASSSNTGETEAFF TGCGCCAGCAGCTCCAATACAGGGGAGACTGAAGCTTTCTTT